This T cell receptor (beta chain) was sequenced for a study of naive and memory T cell subsets (dated by TCRdb to 2017 to 2019). At the level of the whole study: Sorted naive and memory T cell subsets from peripheral blood were analyzed in the study using a UMI-based, open-source pipeline for TCR alpha and beta sequencing. Complete agreement was observed between the functional CMV T cell responses and the IgG serology results. RNA was DNase-treated and reverse transcribed with TCR constant-region primers, mostly using SuperScript III. Overall study outcomes, separate from this receptor: A few larger clonotypes were present in naive repertoires, especially CD8 naive repertoires, and these clonotypes were possibly memory cells re-expressing CD45RA. RNA-based TCR counts may be affected by expression changes linked to T cell activation and differentiation. In both CD4 and CD8 cells, a rise in Gini index and a fall in Shannon and inverse Simpson diversity were observed from naive through CM, EM and EMRA. Following error correction, more than 90% of naive TCR sequences occurred only once, which made naive abundance distributions much steeper than those of memory subsets. Single alpha or beta chain sequences, rather than paired alpha/beta receptors, were used to define clonotypes. The abundance of TCRs followed a power law with an exponent that differed between naive and memory subsets yet stayed consistent across the three individuals. No ground truth was available to validate the repertoire findings for the naive and memory subsets.

The method was UMI-ligation and nested PCR. To cover both TRBC1 and TRBC2, the beta constant-region primer consisted of an equimolar mix of two oligonucleotides. A single-stranded oligonucleotide carrying the SP2 primer and a 12-nucleotide UMI was ligated to the 3' end of the cDNA by T4 RNA ligase 1. The ligated cDNA went through four rounds of PCR with nested alpha and beta constant-region primers together with the SP2 primer. Incubation of the ligation reaction lasted about 19-24 hours at 16 degrees C. PCR2 was usually performed as a SYBR Green qPCR and halted at a preset threshold so that over-amplification would not occur. Every purification after the first one was done using Agencourt AMPure XP magnetic beads. Library amounts were measured by Qubit and library quality was assessed on a TapeStation, where the main peak was expected at around 650 bp. The pooled libraries were sequenced on an Illumina MiSeq using v2 2x251 paired-end kits, which usually yielded roughly 1-2 million reads per sample. Each sample library was pooled at approximately 3.7 nM, and about 4.5-7% PhiX was included to improve cluster recognition. In the paper's pipeline: FASTQ reads processed by Demultiplexor were assigned V and J genes by Decombinator through tag matching that tolerated a single base-pair mismatch. Collapsinator relied on UMIs to fix sequencing errors as well as frequency errors caused by PCR heterogeneity. TCRs were translated and CDR3s were extracted from the conserved cysteine to the FGXG phenylalanine by CDR3Translator, with non-productive sequences being flagged. Gini, Shannon entropy and inverse Simpson indices were calculated on repertoires subsampled to equal numbers of UMI-defined TCRs. Within the linear range, a power law was fitted to clonotype abundance distributions using maximum likelihood. On one naive CD8 sample, the pipeline and MIGEC gave similar UMI counts, unique TCR numbers and clonal distributions. One analysis removed from the naive repertoire any naive TCRs that were also present in any memory subset from the same donor. A set of several thousand CMV-associated CDR3 sequences, compiled from VDJdb and a published dataset, was used to search the repertoires. The public reads were run again by TCRdb, first through fastp at Q25 and then through MiXCR, and only productive beta chains were kept. When rows share a CDR3 protein, they turn into one entry using the most common DNA and genes. It is TCRdb's table, rather than the study itself, that gives the V and J calls and clone size. A total of some 150,000 distinct CDR3 sequences appear in this sample, about 18% of them only once. About 0.14% of the sample belongs to the ten largest clones.

Separate amplification of TCR alpha and beta chain libraries was performed from the second PCR step onward. To determine each donor's CMV status, fresh PBMCs were stimulated overnight with CMV viral lysate, and IFNgamma production from CD4+ T cells was then assessed. Miltenyi beads were used first to positively select CD4 T cells, and CD8 T cells were then positively selected from the CD4-negative fraction. Cells stained for CD3, CD4, CD8, CD45RA, CD27 and a live/dead dye were sorted on a BD Aria II into four subsets by CD45RA and CD27. Blood came from a few healthy volunteers, each fractionated into CD4 and CD8 T cells and then into four differentiation subsets. Around 130 ml of peripheral blood was drawn per donor, and PBMC were isolated by Ficoll-Paque PLUS density-gradient centrifugation. Sorted cells were lysed in RLT buffer, and RNA was extracted with a Qiagen RNeasy kit and stored at -80°C.

Trimming takes 2 bases off V and 0 bases off J; junction bases not matched to a gene: 3. Inclusive of the bounding cysteine and phenylalanine, the CDR3 is 17 residues long. Only the CDR3 DNA is retained, 51 bases long and in frame from the first base. According to the germline V gene, CDR1 reads MGHRA and CDR2 reads YSYEKL. As regards this clonotype: It lacks a known antigen. No much larger clone is present one base from it, and per-base qualities are unavailable.

Here the chain combines TRBV4-1 and TRBJ2-4, with TRBD2 matching 11 junction bases. The specimen sequenced was naive CD4+ T cells from blood. The intended sense of this specimen's cell subset or site label: naive T cells, CD45RA high CD27+. The sequence derives from a human donor in good health. The bases are TGCGCCAGCAGCCAACCAACTAGCGGGAGAGCCAAAAACATTCAGTACTTC. This yields the protein CASSQPTSGRAKNIQYF.